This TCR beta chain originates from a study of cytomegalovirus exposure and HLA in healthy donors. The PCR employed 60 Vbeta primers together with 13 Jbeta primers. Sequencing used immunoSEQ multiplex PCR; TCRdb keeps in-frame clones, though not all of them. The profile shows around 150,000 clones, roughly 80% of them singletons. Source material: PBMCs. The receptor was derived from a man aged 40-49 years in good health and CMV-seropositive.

CDR3 region: CASSNPPGGAATQYF. The CDR3 nucleotides are TGTGCCAGCAGCAACCCCCCTGGGGGGGCAGCGACCCAGTACTTC. This chain joins TRBV6-1 and TRBJ2-5; D perhaps matches TRBD2 (7 bases). Per germline, CDR1 MNHNS and CDR2 SASEGT. V lost 6 bases and J lost 7, with 21 bases in between. This CDR3 is 15 amino acids long.